This TCR beta chain emerged from a study of T cell repertoires in MIS-A myocarditis (dated by TCRdb to 2021 to 2024). The QIAamp DNA FFPE kit was used to extract genomic DNA from formalin-fixed paraffin-embedded autopsy tissue. TCRbeta CDR3 regions were amplified by the immunoSEQ bias-controlled multiplex PCR and were subjected to high-throughput sequencing. On the study's bioinformatics: CDR3 sequences were collapsed and filtered by the immunoSEQ vendor pipeline to quantify abundance and frequency of each unique TCRbeta CDR3. Dominant CDR3 amino acid sequences were clustered with SARS-CoV-2-specific ImmuneCODE TCRbeta sequences by CD-HIT at a 90% global sequence identity threshold. Clones with frequencies of 0.1 to 1 were classed as hyperexpanded, and 0.01 to 0.1 as large. For the dominant clones, CDR3 amino acid sequences and V and J gene assignments were confirmed with MiXCR. The R stringdist package was used to calculate Levenshtein distances between the patient clonotypes and the ImmuneCODE hits. TCRdb took this table from immuneACCESS and kept in-frame rearrangements with V and J called. Such tables lack part of the clones; where checked against another copy, unresolved V genes explain under half of the gap, and the rest is unexplained. V and J calls and clone size follow that table, whereas D and trimming were derived from the DNA. For this sample there are 10,000 to 12,000 clones; 65% to 90% appear just once. The ten biggest clones cover 29% of the sample.

This clone came up once. The clone's antigen remains unknown. Per-base qualities were not stored, and no clone one base away is much larger. CDR1 GTSNPN and CDR2 SVGIG were looked up in the germline V gene (reference sequence). Including cysteine and phenylalanine, the CDR3 has 16 amino acids. Only CDR3 DNA remains: 48 bases, in frame from the first base. Germline trimming: 5 bases from V, 0 bases from J; junction bases outside gene matches: 10. Sample: right ventricle heart tissue obtained at autopsy. This sample's cell subset or site label indicates: cardiac tissue sample (left or right ventricle, interventricular septum, or pericardium). This receptor was identified in a man between 18 and 35 years old with fulminant myocarditis from multisystem inflammatory syndrome in adults (MIS-A) after COVID-19. Here the chain combines TRBV30 and TRBJ1-3, and 7 junctional nucleotides match TRBD1. The bases are TGTGCCTGGGGGGCGGGACAGCTCAGCTCTGGAAACACCATATATTTT. This sequence encodes CAWGAGQLSSGNTIYF. The reference TRBV30 and TRBJ1-3 proteins fill in what lies around the CDR3, so the full variable domain reads SQTIHQWPATLVQPVGSPLSLECTVEGTSNPNLYWYRQAAGRGLQLLFYSVGIGQISSEVPQNLSASRPQDRQFILSSKKLLLSDSGFYLCAWGAGQLSSGNTIYFGEGSWLTVV.